The clone carrying this T cell receptor (beta chain) showed up just once. Its matching antigen is unknown. The CDR3 has 14 residues. Germline CDR1 and CDR2: SGHAT and FQNNGV. The V and J ends lost 5 bases and 6 bases, in that order; junction bases with no gene match: 9. Donors, healthy HIV-negative adults, lacked recent acute infections or vaccinations. This specimen belongs to a study of shared clonotypes between healthy human individuals. General study points: When compared with the clonotypes that were shared by all four sorted-subset donors, the non-shared clonotypes turned out to have lower generation probabilities.

Measured with immunoSEQ multiplex PCR; TCRdb has only the in-frame clones, and not every one. The sample holds roughly 2.5 million clones, roughly nine tenths seen once. The sequenced sample consisted of naive CD4+ T cells sorted from blood. Regarding subset: CD45RA+ positively selected. This rearrangement joins TRBV11-2 to TRBJ1-1, with 7 bases matching TRBD1. This TCR was recovered from a man between 18 and 35 years old in good health. The CDR3 sequence: CASSPPGQPAEAFF. For the CDR3, the DNA is TGTGCCAGCAGCCCCCCGGGACAGCCTGCTGAAGCTTTCTTT.